The 30 T cell receptor beta chains presented below share a single source sample, sequenced in a study of blood T cell repertoires in COVID-19. The data were produced by immunoSEQ multiplex PCR, yet TCRdb's version contains in-frame clones alone and is incomplete. The sample records 75,000 to 100,000 clones, approximately 83% being singletons. Sequenced material: peripheral blood. These receptors came from a woman older than 75 with acute or convalescent COVID-19.

The genes are TRBV6-5 and TRBJ2-7; the match to TRBD1 covers 7 bases. Germline CDR1 is MNHEY and CDR2 is SVGAGI. The CDR3 extends over 14 amino acids. The V gene end was trimmed by 7 bases and the J gene end by 9 bases; junction bases not matched to a gene: 15. The CDR3 loop is CASTSTGSNERQYF. CDR3 nucleotide sequence: TGTGCCAGCACCTCGACAGGGTCAAATGAAAGGCAGTACTTC.

The rearrangement links TRBV11-3 to TRBJ2-1; no clear D gene. CDR3 length: 12 residues. V lost 2 bases and J 9 bases, leaving 8 bases between the germline ends. CDR1 and CDR2 (germline): SGHNT, YENEEA. The CDR3 DNA follows: TGTGCCAGCAGCTTACCCGGCGGTGAGCAGTTCTTC. The encoded protein is CASSLPGGEQFF.

This rearrangement joins TRBV30 to TRBJ1-2; D is undetermined. There are 11 residues in the CDR3. Trimming took off 0 bases at V and 7 bases at J, with 6 bases between the two ends. CDR1 is GTSNPN, CDR2 SVGIG, per germline (reference sequence). CDR3 nucleotide sequence: TGTGCCTGGAGTGTTGTCGTTGGCTACACCTTC. Translation gives CAWSVVVGYTF.

V gene TRBV7-9 combines with J gene TRBJ1-1, with D maybe TRBD1 (6 bases). The CDR3 extends over 13 amino acids. V lost 3 bases and J 5 bases, leaving 10 bases between the germline ends. Germline lookup yields CDR1 SEHNR and CDR2 FQNEAQ (reference sequence). The CDR3 sequence: CASSFSGVTEAFF. DNA for the CDR3: TGTGCCAGCAGCTTTTCAGGGGTGACTGAAGCTTTCTTT.

This rearrangement joins TRBV18 to TRBJ1-3; D not certain. The V gene's germline CDR1 is KGHSH and CDR2 LQKENI. Trimming shortened V by 3 bases and J by 2 bases, and 14 bases separated the two germline ends. The CDR3 is 16 residues long. CDR3 in amino acids: CASSPSRVLTGNTIYF. CDR3 DNA sequence: TGTGCCAGCTCACCCTCGAGGGTACTAACTGGAAACACCATATATTTT.

This chain uses TRBV5-6 with TRBJ2-3, with 12 bases lining up with TRBD1. The germline CDR1 and CDR2 sequences are SGHDT and YYEEEE. This CDR3 is 15 amino acids long. V gave up 4 bases and J gave up 4 bases; unmatched junction bases: 4. CDR3 coding DNA: TGTGCCAGCAGCCCAGGGACAGGGGGCTCAGATACGCAGTATTTT. Translation gives CASSPGTGGSDTQYF.

The rearrangement uses TRBV28 and TRBJ2-2; no definite D call. The ends were cut back, 2 bases at V and 8 bases at J, with 9 bases in the middle. Germline-derived CDR1 and CDR2 are MDHEN and SYDVKM. The CDR3 is made up of 13 amino acids. This CDR3 reads CASSLGGVGELFF. For the CDR3, the DNA is TGTGCCAGCAGTTTAGGCGGTGTGGGGGAGCTGTTTTTT.

The CDR3 protein is CASSVGGDPATYEQYF. The CDR3 DNA sequence: TGTGCCAGCAGCGTAGGGGGAGACCCAGCGACCTACGAGCAGTACTTC. The chain combines TRBV9 with TRBJ2-7, with D tentatively TRBD2 (5 bases). Germline loops: CDR1 SGDLS, CDR2 YYNGEE. V was clipped by 0 bases and J by 2 bases, with 15 bases between them. The CDR3 is 16 amino acids.

The CDR3 DNA follows: TGTGCCAGCAGTTTAGGGCTGGAAAGTTACTTC. This codes for CASSLGLESYF. V and J are TRBV28 and TRBJ2-7; D not certain. Trimming stripped 2 bases from V and 13 bases from J, with 12 bases between. Germline V gene lookup returns CDR1 MDHEN and CDR2 SYDVKM. The CDR3 extends over 11 amino acids.

The V gene is TRBV6-1, the J gene TRBJ1-5; 8 bases are shared with TRBD1. The V gene end was trimmed by 2 bases and the J gene end by 2 bases; junction bases not matched to a gene: 2. In germline, CDR1 is MNHNS, CDR2 SASEGT. The CDR3 spans 15 residues. The CDR3 sequence is CASSEHRGGNQPQHF. Here the CDR3 DNA reads TGTGCCAGCAGTGAACACAGGGGGGGCAATCAGCCCCAGCATTTT.

The chain couples TRBV4-1 to TRBJ2-1; 12 bases align to TRBD2. This CDR3 is built from 18 residues. The J segment lost 6 bases and the V segment lost 1 base, leaving 10 bases of the junction unmatched. Germline values: CDR1 MGHRA, CDR2 YSYEKL. The CDR3 loop reads CASSQGPLAGGRANEQFF. CDR3 DNA sequence: TGCGCCAGCAGCCAAGGACCACTAGCGGGAGGAAGGGCCAATGAGCAGTTCTTC.

V is TRBV18 and J is TRBJ2-7, with TRBD1 matching over 9 bases. After removal of 2 bases from V and 2 bases from J, the junction contained 7 bases not matched to a gene. This CDR3 comprises 16 residues. CDR1 and CDR2 (germline): KGHSH, LQKENI. The CDR3 coding sequence is TGTGCCAGCTCACCAGTCGACAGGGGGGTTCCCTACGAGCAGTACTTC. It specifies CASSPVDRGVPYEQYF. Drawing the rest from reference TRBV18 and TRBJ2-7, the complete variable domain is NAGVMQNPRHLVRRRGQEARLRCSPMKGHSHVYWYRQLPEEGLKFMVYLQKENIIDESGMPKERFSAEFPKEGPSILRIQQVVRGDSAAYFCASSPVDRGVPYEQYFGPGTRLTVT.

This sequence joins TRBV2 and TRBJ2-5; 11 nucleotides agree with TRBD2. This CDR3 has 16 amino acids. The trim removed 6 bases at V and 4 bases at J, leaving 10 bases unmatched. CDR1 is SNHLY, CDR2 FYNNEI, per germline. In DNA, the CDR3 is TGTGCCAGCAGCGCCGGACTAGCGGGCCTGGGAGAGACCCAGTACTTC. Translated, it gives CASSAGLAGLGETQYF.

The V call is TRBV5-1, the J call TRBJ2-5; maybe TRBD1 (5 bases). Germline V lookup: CDR1 SGHRS, CDR2 YFSETQ. With 2 bases removed from V and 5 bases from J, the gap between germline ends came to 16 bases. CDR3 length: 15 amino acids. CDR3 residues: CASSFVGQGDETQYF. CDR3 in DNA: TGCGCCAGCAGCTTTGTTGGGCAGGGCGACGAGACCCAGTACTTC.

V usage is TRBV19 and J usage is TRBJ2-2; possibly TRBD2 for D (6 bases). V shed 9 bases and J shed 0 bases, with 11 bases lying between them. Germline loops: CDR1 LNHDA, CDR2 SQIVND (reference sequence). The CDR3 is 14 residues long. The CDR3, as DNA: TGTGCCAGCTCGGAGGGAACGAACACCGGGGAGCTGTTTTTT. Residues: CASSEGTNTGELFF.

V and J are TRBV5-4 and TRBJ2-2; D is unresolved. From germline, CDR1 is SGHNT and CDR2 YYREEE (reference sequence). CDR3 length: 14 amino acids. Trimming shortened V by 1 base and J by 1 base, and 5 bases separated the two germline ends. The CDR3 reads CASSLPENTGELFF. CDR3 in DNA: TGTGCCAGCAGCTTGCCAGAGAACACCGGGGAGCTGTTTTTT.

The rearrangement joins TRBV3-1 (or the pseudogene TRBV3-2) to TRBJ2-7, with 9 bases fitting TRBD2. The V and J ends lost 5 bases and 4 bases, in that order; junction bases with no gene match: 3. The CDR3 is 13 amino acids. The V gene's germline CDR1 is LGHDT and CDR2 YNNKEL (reference sequence). CDR3 residues: CASSGGLAYEQYF. The CDR3 DNA sequence: TGTGCCAGCAGCGGGGGACTAGCTTACGAGCAGTACTTC.

The V gene is TRBV27, the J gene TRBJ2-7; 9 bases are shared with TRBD1. The CDR3 loop spans 13 amino acids. J was trimmed by 2 bases and V by 6 bases; bases with no gene match: 2. Germline V gene lookup returns CDR1 MNHEY and CDR2 SMNVEV (reference sequence). CDR3 coding DNA: TGTGCCAGCAGGTGGACAGGGGCCTACGAGCAGTACTTC. Residues: CASRWTGAYEQYF.

This sequence joins TRBV7-9 and TRBJ1-2; 10 positions match TRBD1. Unmatched junction bases numbered 9, after V lost 5 bases and J lost 6 bases. Germline CDR1 and CDR2: SEHNR and FQNEAQ (reference sequence). The CDR3 has 15 amino acids. CDR3 residues: CASSPATGGADGYTF. CDR3 nucleotide sequence: TGTGCCAGCAGCCCCGCGACAGGGGGCGCGGATGGCTACACCTTC.

The sample holds a few counts of this clone. The rearrangement joins TRBV11-2 to TRBJ2-1; TRBD2 aligns across 9 bases. Germline CDR1 is SGHAT and CDR2 is FQNNGV. The trim removed 5 bases at V and 5 bases at J, leaving 7 bases unmatched. This CDR3 has 15 amino acids. The CDR3 spells CASSPLAGKDNEQFF. CDR3 DNA sequence: TGTGCCAGCAGCCCTCTAGCGGGAAAAGACAATGAGCAGTTCTTC.

The rearrangement joins TRBV6-5 to TRBJ2-2, with D uncertain. The CDR3 loop spans 13 amino acids. Germline lookup yields CDR1 MNHEY and CDR2 SVGAGI. V dropped 3 bases and J dropped 6 bases, with 8 bases sitting between them. The CDR3: CASSYRVSGELFF. The CDR3 DNA reads as TGTGCCAGCAGTTATCGTGTCTCCGGGGAGCTGTTTTTT.

CDR3 nucleotide sequence: TGTGCCAGTAGTCTGGGCAACTCTGGGGCCAACGTCCTGACTTTC. Protein sequence: CASSLGNSGANVLTF. The chain combines TRBV19 with TRBJ2-6; D remains ambiguous. V lost 5 bases and J lost 0, with 8 bases in between. CDR1 and CDR2 (germline): LNHDA, SQIVND (reference sequence). The CDR3 spans 15 residues.

This clone came up a few times. The chain's CDR3 is CASSQDPREATLKQFF. The DNA for the CDR3 is TGTGCCAGCAGCCAAGATCCCCGGGAGGCCACTCTTAAGCAGTTCTTC. The rearrangement joins TRBV14 to TRBJ2-1; 7 nucleotides line up with TRBD2. Germline loops: CDR1 SGHDN, CDR2 FVKESK. Germline trimming cut 0 bases from V and 11 bases from J; bases unmatched to any gene: 13. The CDR3 sequence is 16 residues long.

The chain links TRBV3-1 (or the pseudogene TRBV3-2) to TRBJ2-1, with 11 bases that match TRBD2. CDR1 LGHDT and CDR2 YNNKEL come from the germline V gene (reference sequence). The CDR3 runs 15 residues. Losses at the gene ends were 3 bases for V and 5 bases for J; bases not matched to a gene: 3. The CDR3 spells CASSQRLAGNNEQFF. The CDR3 DNA reads as TGTGCCAGCAGCCAGAGACTAGCGGGAAACAATGAGCAGTTCTTC.

CDR3 loop: CSVGLRLGARSYNEQFF. CDR3 DNA sequence: TGCAGCGTTGGGTTACGGTTAGGGGCCCGCTCCTACAATGAGCAGTTCTTC. V and J are TRBV29-1 and TRBJ2-1; possibly TRBD1 for D (5 bases). Between the trimmed V and J ends, which lost 4 bases and 0 bases, there was a span of 19 bases. From germline, CDR1 is SQVTM and CDR2 ANQGSEA. The CDR3 consists of 17 residues.

The chain uses TRBV11-3 and TRBJ2-7; 9 nucleotides align to TRBD1. Germline CDR1 is SGHNT and CDR2 is YENEEA. Trimming cost V 5 bases and J 3 bases; bases outside gene matches: 5. The CDR3 loop spans 14 amino acids. The CDR3 nucleotides read TGTGCCAGCAGCGAGGGACAGGGATACTACGAGCAGTACTTC. Translated, it gives CASSEGQGYYEQYF.

This chain connects TRBV14 to TRBJ2-1, with 12 bases aligning to TRBD2. In germline, CDR1 is SGHDN, CDR2 FVKESK. The V gene end was trimmed by 4 bases and the J gene end by 5 bases; junction bases not matched to a gene: 9. This CDR3 comprises 17 residues. The CDR3 nucleotides are TGTGCCAGCAGCCCCTTCCGGACTAGCGGGAATGACAATGAGCAGTTCTTC. Translating gives CASSPFRTSGNDNEQFF.

The V gene is TRBV19, the J gene TRBJ1-1; 7 bases fit TRBD1. There are 14 residues in the CDR3. V lost 7 bases to trimming and J lost 4 bases; unmatched junction nucleotides: 9. Per germline, CDR1 LNHDA and CDR2 SQIVND (reference sequence). Here the CDR3 reads CASTLDREGTEAFF. The CDR3 bases are TGTGCCAGTACCTTAGACAGGGAAGGCACTGAAGCTTTCTTT. The variable domain in full, with the rest retrieved from reference TRBV19 and TRBJ1-1, is DGGITQSPKYLFRKEGQNVTLSCEQNLNHDAMYWYRQDPGQGLRLIYYSQIVNDFQKGDIAEGYSVSREKKESFPLTVTSAQKNPTAFYLCASTLDREGTEAFFGQGTRLTVV.

This clone was seen a single time. This chain connects TRBV5-8 to TRBJ2-3; D is perhaps TRBD1 (6 bases). V gave up 6 bases and J gave up 1 base, with 15 bases separating them. The CDR3 has 15 amino acids. Germline lookup yields CDR1 SGHTS and CDR2 YDEGEE. CDR3 sequence reads: CASNPQGGGTDTQYF. In DNA form, the CDR3 reads TGTGCCAGCAACCCACAGGGTGGAGGCACAGATACGCAGTATTTT.

This clone showed up just once. The CDR3 DNA follows: TGTGCCAGCAGACGGGGGAGCACAGATACGCAGTATTTT. Protein product: CASRRGSTDTQYF. The V gene is TRBV5-4, the J gene TRBJ2-3; a possible D gene is TRBD2 (6 bases). The CDR3 has 13 residues. V lost 5 bases and J 0 bases, leaving 7 bases between the germline ends. The germline V gene has CDR1 SGHNT and CDR2 YYREEE (reference sequence). The full variable domain, completed using reference TRBV5-4 and TRBJ2-3, is ETGVTQSPTHLIKTRGQQVTLRCSSQSGHNTVSWYQQALGQGPQFIFQYYREEENGRGNFPPRFSGLQFPNYSSELNVNALELDDSALYLCASRRGSTDTQYFGPGTRLTVL.